These 25 T cell receptor beta chains share one sample of origin, sequenced in a study of CD8+CD57+ T cells in acquired aplastic anemia. Genomic DNA acted as the template from which TCR beta VDJ combination and CDR3 sequence profiling were carried out. MiXCR was run by TCRdb on the reads, yielding one entry per CDR3 protein. The sample lists some 190,000 distinct CDR3 sequences; 46% were seen once. The sample consisted of sorted CD4+, CD8+, or CD8+CD57+ T cells (not recorded which) from PBMCs. These receptors were taken from a human donor in good health.

This clonotype has at least ten counts. The V call is TRBV19, the J call TRBJ2-7; 9 nucleotides agree with TRBD1. CDR1 and CDR2 from the germline V gene are LNHDA and SQIVND (reference sequence). The CDR3 covers 16 residues. J lost 0 bases, V lost 3 bases, and 6 bases had no gene match. CDR3 protein: CASSIGGTGSSYEQYF. In DNA form, the CDR3 reads TGTGCCAGTAGTATTGGCGGGACAGGGTCCTCCTACGAGCAGTACTTC.

The chain couples TRBV7-2 to TRBJ2-5, with D perhaps TRBD1 (6 bases). The CDR3 runs to 13 residues. Germline-derived CDR1 and CDR2 are SGHTA and FQGNSA. Deletions cut 5 bases from V and 1 base from J, with 8 bases between. DNA of the CDR3: TGTGCCAGCAGCCGACAGGTCCAAGAGACCCAGTACTTC. As protein: CASSRQVQETQYF.

The rearrangement links TRBV10-1 to TRBJ2-7; 9 nucleotides line up with TRBD2. The ends lost 6 bases at V and 7 bases at J; junction bases unmatched: 16. CDR3 length: 16 amino acids. Germline CDR1 is WNHNN and CDR2 is SYGVQD (reference sequence). The CDR3 region is CASSQAGLAIGKEQYF. CDR3 DNA sequence: TGCGCCAGCAGCCAAGCGGGACTAGCAATCGGTAAGGAGCAGTACTTC.

This chain links TRBV10-3 with TRBJ2-2; D may be TRBD1 (6 bases). With 6 bases removed from V and 2 bases from J, the gap between germline ends came to 16 bases. Germline values: CDR1 ENHRY, CDR2 SYGVKD. This CDR3 has 16 residues. The CDR3 coding sequence is TGTGCCATCAGGACCCGAAGGACAGACAACACCGGGGAGCTGTTTTTT. It encodes CAIRTRRTDNTGELFF.

This clonotype was observed many times. The V call is TRBV6-5, the J call TRBJ2-7; TRBD2 matches 11 bases. V shed 4 bases, J shed 6 bases, and the junction held 8 bases outside the gene matches. The CDR3 extends over 15 amino acids. Germline-derived CDR1 and CDR2 are MNHEY and SVGAGI. The CDR3 region is CASSFRNSGRAEQYF. The CDR3 DNA follows: TGTGCCAGCAGTTTCCGTAATAGCGGGAGGGCCGAGCAGTACTTC.

This clonotype occurred many times. This chain links TRBV5-8 with TRBJ2-2, with 10 bases matching TRBD1. This CDR3 spans 15 amino acids. The ends lost 0 bases at V and 4 bases at J; junction bases unmatched: 0. Germline lookup yields CDR1 SGHTS and CDR2 YDEGEE. CDR3 nucleotides: TGTGCCAGCAGCTTGGGGACAGGGGGCACCGGGGAGCTGTTTTTT. It specifies CASSLGTGGTGELFF.

This clonotype was counted ten times or more. The chain recombines TRBV4-2 with TRBJ2-7; D not resolved. With 0 bases removed from V and 1 base from J, the gap between germline ends came to 13 bases. Germline assignment: CDR1 LGHNA and CDR2 YNFKEQ. The CDR3 covers 16 residues. The CDR3 region has the DNA TGTGCCAGCAGCCAAGATCCCCTAGTCCGGTCCTACGAGCAGTACTTC. Its protein product is CASSQDPLVRSYEQYF.

The chain uses TRBV7-8 and TRBJ2-3; TRBD2 matches at 8 bases. V trimming: 5 bases; J trimming: 0 bases; junction bases outside the gene matches: 7. This CDR3 contains 16 residues. Germline assignment: CDR1 SGHVS and CDR2 FQNEAQ. This CDR3 reads CASSLTRLASTDTQYF. CDR3 DNA: TGTGCCAGCAGCCTGACGAGACTAGCGAGCACAGATACGCAGTATTTT.

V is TRBV10-3 and J is TRBJ2-2, with D maybe TRBD2 (6 bases). V lost 1 base and J 1 base, leaving 10 bases between the germline ends. CDR1 is ENHRY, CDR2 SYGVKD, per germline. The CDR3 is made up of 16 amino acids. The CDR3, as DNA: TGTGCCATCAGTGAGTTGACGGGGGAGAACACCGGGGAGCTGTTTTTT. Its translation is CAISELTGENTGELFF.

The V and J genes are TRBV5-1 and TRBJ2-2; D unresolved. In germline, CDR1 is SGHRS, CDR2 YFSETQ. V was shortened by 0 bases and J by 0 bases, with 3 bases between the two germline ends. The CDR3 consists of 14 residues. The CDR3 is CASSLASNTGELFF. The CDR3 nucleotides are TGCGCCAGCAGCTTGGCTTCGAACACCGGGGAGCTGTTTTTT. Full variable domain (rest looked up from reference TRBV5-1 and TRBJ2-2): KAGVTQTPRYLIKTRGQQVTLSCSPISGHRSVSWYQQTPGQGLQFLFEYFSETQRNKGNFPGRFSGRQFSNSRSEMNVSTLELGDSALYLCASSLASNTGELFFGEGSRLTVL.

This clonotype was detected only once. The chain has TRBV10-1 and TRBJ2-3; D unclear. The germline V gene has CDR1 WNHNN and CDR2 SYGVQD (reference sequence). Trimming stripped 1 base from V and 2 bases from J, with 1 base between. This CDR3 is 12 amino acids long. CDR3 in DNA: TGCGCCAGCAGTGAGTTCACAGATACGCAGTATTTT. It specifies CASSEFTDTQYF.

The J gene is TRBJ1-4, the V gene TRBV5-1; tentatively, D is TRBD1 (6 bases). Germline-derived CDR1 and CDR2 are SGHRS and YFSETQ. The CDR3 loop spans 16 amino acids. V lost 2 bases and J lost 6, with 17 bases in between. CDR3 region: CASSFSLTPGDEKLFF. CDR3 nucleotides: TGCGCCAGCAGCTTTTCCCTGACCCCAGGGGATGAAAAACTGTTTTTT. Full variable domain (outside the CDR3, taken from reference TRBV5-1 and TRBJ1-4): KAGVTQTPRYLIKTRGQQVTLSCSPISGHRSVSWYQQTPGQGLQFLFEYFSETQRNKGNFPGRFSGRQFSNSRSEMNVSTLELGDSALYLCASSFSLTPGDEKLFFGSGTQLSVL.

This clonotype was recorded at least ten times. The chain has TRBV20-1 and TRBJ1-5; D is perhaps TRBD1 (5 bases). Germline CDR1 and CDR2: DFQATT and SNEGSKA (reference sequence). The CDR3 covers 17 residues. The V end was cut by 0 bases, the J end by 0 bases, with 15 bases between. CDR3: CSAREAWGGDSNQPQHF. CDR3 DNA sequence: TGCAGTGCTAGAGAGGCCTGGGGCGGGGATAGCAATCAGCCCCAGCATTTT.

Details on this clonotype: A much bigger clone sits one base away, suggesting this may be a read error. The rearrangement joins TRBV5-1 to TRBJ2-2; 9 bases are shared with TRBD2. Germline V CDR1 and CDR2: SGHRS, YFSETQ. There are 16 residues in the CDR3. V shed 4 bases, J shed 4 bases, and the junction held 8 bases outside the gene matches. The CDR3 reads CASSPLAGGSTGELFF. CDR3 bases: TGCGCCAGCAGCCCGCTTGCGGGAGGGAGCACCGGGGAGCTGTTTTTT.

Turning to this clonotype: The junction and the germline gene differ at one end; a read error may be behind it. The genes are TRBV29-1 and TRBJ2-2, with D possibly matching TRBD2 (5 bases). CDR3 length equals 13 residues. Germline V CDR1 and CDR2: SQVTM, ANQGSEA. CDR3 sequence reads: CSVEQRNAGELSF. The DNA for the CDR3 is TGCAGCGTGGAACAGAGGAATGCCGGGGAGCTGTCTTTT.

The chain links TRBV3-1 to TRBJ2-2; 9 bases align to TRBD2. The V and J ends lost 0 bases and 0 bases, in that order; junction bases with no gene match: 5. CDR3 length: 18 amino acids. The germline V gene has CDR1 LGHDT and CDR2 YNNKEL (reference sequence). Written as DNA, the CDR3 is TGTGCCAGCAGCCAAGAGTCCCTAGCGGGAACGAACACCGGGGAGCTGTTTTTT. It is translated as CASSQESLAGTNTGELFF.

With regard to this clonotype: Just one base apart from a much larger clone, this may be a read error. V is TRBV11-1 and J is TRBJ1-1; a weak D match, TRBD1 (5 bases). The germline gives CDR1 SGHAT, CDR2 FQDESV (reference sequence). Trimming took off 5 bases at V and 1 base at J, with 17 bases between the two ends. The CDR3 length is 16 residues. The CDR3 DNA is TGTGCCAGCAGCCGGGGGGAGGTTTCTGAGAACACTGAAGCTTTCTTT. Translating it yields CASSRGEVSENTEAFF. The full variable domain, its missing parts supplied by reference TRBV11-1 and TRBJ1-1, is EAEVAQSPRYKITEKSQAVAFWCDPISGHATLYWYRQILGQGPELLVQFQDESVVDDSQLPKDRFSAERLKGVDSTLKIQPAELGDSAMYLCASSRGEVSENTEAFFGQGTRLTVV.

The rearrangement uses TRBV19 and TRBJ1-6; D is unclear. The V end lost 4 bases, the J end lost 7 bases, and 8 bases lay between the germline ends. The CDR3 has 13 residues. CDR1 and CDR2 (germline): LNHDA, SQIVND (reference sequence). In DNA form, the CDR3 reads TGTGCCAGTAGTAATCAGCGAAATTCACCCCTCCACTTT. Its translation: CASSNQRNSPLHF.

This clonotype has ten or more counts. J is TRBJ2-3 and V is TRBV20-1; 9 bases align to TRBD1. The CDR3 contains 15 residues. V lost 1 base to trimming and J lost 8 bases; unmatched junction nucleotides: 10. Germline assignment: CDR1 DFQATT and CDR2 SNEGSKA (reference sequence). CDR3 DNA: TGCAGTGCTAGAGGCCCGGGACAGGGACGCGGTACGCAGTATTTT. Translated, it gives CSARGPGQGRGTQYF.

The rearrangement uses TRBV19 and TRBJ2-7, with D possibly called TRBD1 or TRBD2 (6 bases each). Trimming took 1 base from V and 8 from J, leaving 9 bases between them. This CDR3 has 12 residues. Germline V gene lookup returns CDR1 LNHDA and CDR2 SQIVND (reference sequence). CDR3 coding DNA: TGTGCCAGTAGTATAGGTCGGGGGCAGCAGTACTTC. Translating it yields CASSIGRGQQYF.

This clonotype occurred once. This chain uses TRBV2 with TRBJ2-7; D ambiguous. Trimming removed 8 bases from V and 0 bases from J, with 14 bases in between. The CDR3 covers 14 residues. CDR1 is SNHLY, CDR2 FYNNEI, per germline. The CDR3 coding sequence is TGTGCCAGCGGCTCGGCAGGTGACTCCTACGAGCAGTACTTC. It translates to CASGSAGDSYEQYF.

In its sample, this clonotype was seen many times. The J gene is TRBJ1-1, the V gene TRBV19; 10 nucleotides agree with TRBD1. The junction had 1 base not matched to a gene; V was cut back by 3 bases and J by 0 bases. The CDR3 runs 15 residues. Germline V CDR1 and CDR2: LNHDA, SQIVND (reference sequence). CDR3 DNA sequence: TGTGCCAGTAGTATGGGGACAGGGGTGAACACTGAAGCTTTCTTT. This gives the protein CASSMGTGVNTEAFF. Variable domain in full (rest from reference TRBV19 and TRBJ1-1): DGGITQSPKYLFRKEGQNVTLSCEQNLNHDAMYWYRQDPGQGLRLIYYSQIVNDFQKGDIAEGYSVSREKKESFPLTVTSAQKNPTAFYLCASSMGTGVNTEAFFGQGTRLTVV.

This clonotype was seen ten or more times. The chain combines TRBV5-1 with TRBJ2-6; the D is unclear. Germline assignment: CDR1 SGHRS and CDR2 YFSETQ. V was trimmed by 4 bases and J by 0 bases, leaving 8 bases between them. This CDR3 contains 15 residues. This chain's CDR3 is CASSPPTSGANVLTF. DNA for the CDR3: TGCGCCAGCAGCCCCCCCACCTCTGGGGCCAACGTCCTGACTTTC.

This chain links TRBV7-6 with TRBJ2-5; maybe TRBD2 (6 bases). The CDR3 runs 16 residues. The ends were cut back, 2 bases at V and 0 bases at J, with 13 bases in the middle. Per the germline V gene, CDR1 is SGHVS and CDR2 is FNYEAQ. The CDR3, as DNA: TGTGCCAGCAGCTTAAGGTCTAGCGCGTACCAAGAGACCCAGTACTTC. Translated, it gives CASSLRSSAYQETQYF.

Turning to this clonotype: This may be a read error, as it is one base from a much larger clone. CDR3 coding DNA: TGTGCCAGCCGGGTCAGGGTCTACGAGCAGTACTTC. Translation gives CASRVRVYEQYF. The rearrangement links TRBV6-1 to TRBJ2-7; D is possibly TRBD1 (5 bases). Per the germline V gene, CDR1 is MNHNS and CDR2 is SASEGT. The V end lost 8 bases, the J end lost 3 bases, and 11 bases lay between the germline ends. The CDR3 length is 12 residues.